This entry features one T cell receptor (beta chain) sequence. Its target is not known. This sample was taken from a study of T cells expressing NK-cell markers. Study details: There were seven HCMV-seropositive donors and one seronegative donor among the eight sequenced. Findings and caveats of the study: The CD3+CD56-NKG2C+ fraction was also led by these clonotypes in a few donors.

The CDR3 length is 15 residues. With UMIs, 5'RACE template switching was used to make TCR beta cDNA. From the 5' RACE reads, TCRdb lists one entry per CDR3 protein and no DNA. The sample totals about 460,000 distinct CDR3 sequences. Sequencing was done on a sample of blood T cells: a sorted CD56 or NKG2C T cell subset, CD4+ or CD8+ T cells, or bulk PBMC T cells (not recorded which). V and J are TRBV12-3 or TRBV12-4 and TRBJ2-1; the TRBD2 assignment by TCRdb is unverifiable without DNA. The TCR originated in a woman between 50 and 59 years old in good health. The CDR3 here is CASSQTSGASYEQFF.